The clone carrying this T cell receptor beta chain has just a few counts. The sample is drawn from a study of spatial heterogeneity in lung cancer. TCRdb called the 5' RACE reads again in MiXCR, with one record for every CDR3 protein. The data contain tens of thousands of distinct CDR3 sequences, approximately 19% of them singletons. Noted time point: blood at routine non-recurrence follow-up after resection. The source was PBMCs, collected at follow-up. This receptor was identified in a male donor with early-stage non-small cell lung cancer.

CDR3 sequence reads: CASSLEAGGGGTQYF. The CDR3, as DNA: TGTGCCAGCAGCTTAGAAGCGGGAGGCGGAGGGACCCAGTACTTC. The chain combines TRBV7-9 with TRBJ2-5, with 9 bases identical to TRBD2. Trimming took 1 base from V and 7 from J; bases not matched to a gene: 7. Germline CDR1 and CDR2: SEHNR and FQNEAQ (reference sequence). The CDR3 extends over 15 amino acids.